These 27 T cell receptor beta chains share one sample of origin, sequenced in a study of blood T cell repertoires in COVID-19. Libraries were prepared by immunoSEQ multiplex PCR; TCRdb keeps only in-frame clonotypes and omits some of them. Here the sample spans over 15,000 clones, roughly 81% being singletons. Material for sequencing was peripheral blood. These receptors all come from a man aged 55 to 70 with acute or convalescent COVID-19.

This rearrangement joins TRBV5-6 to TRBJ1-2; 7 positions agree with TRBD1. Germline V lookup: CDR1 SGHDT, CDR2 YYEEEE. Trimming took 7 bases from V and 5 from J; bases not matched to a gene: 17. This CDR3 spans 16 amino acids. The CDR3 DNA is TGTGCCAGCGCCTCTGCACAGGGGCCGCTACCTTATGGCTACACCTTC. This translates into CASASAQGPLPYGYTF. Complete variable domain (other parts from reference TRBV5-6 and TRBJ1-2): DAGVTQSPTHLIKTRGQQVTLRCSPKSGHDTVSWYQQALGQGPQFIFQYYEEEERQRGNFPDRFSGHQFPNYSSELNVNALLLGDSALYLCASASAQGPLPYGYTFGSGTRLTVV.

J is TRBJ2-7 and V is TRBV5-1; TRBD1 matches 8 bases. The CDR3 has 14 residues. Germline CDR1 is SGHRS and CDR2 is YFSETQ. After removal of 4 bases from V and 2 bases from J, the junction contained 5 bases not matched to a gene. The CDR3 region has the DNA TGCGCCAGCAGCGTCGGGACAGGACCCTACGAGCAGTACTTC. It encodes CASSVGTGPYEQYF.

J is TRBJ2-4 and V is TRBV6-2 or TRBV6-3; D may be TRBD2 (6 bases). The V end lost 6 bases, the J end lost 2 bases, and 23 bases lay between the germline ends. The V gene's germline CDR1 is MNHEY and CDR2 SVGEGT. CDR3 size: 18 residues. In DNA form, the CDR3 reads TGTGCCAGCAGCCAGCCGGGACTCCCTCCTAATTCCAAAAACATTCAGTACTTC. Residues: CASSQPGLPPNSKNIQYF.

This chain uses TRBV29-1 with TRBJ1-2; D perhaps matches TRBD1 (5 bases). Germline V gene sequence: CDR1 SQVTM, CDR2 ANQGSEA. Trimming took off 3 bases at V and 6 bases at J, with 11 bases between the two ends. This CDR3 comprises 12 residues. In DNA form, the CDR3 reads TGCAGCGTTGACGCCCGGGGGAATGGCTACACCTTC. Translating gives CSVDARGNGYTF.

The chain uses TRBV18 and TRBJ1-4; TRBD1 aligns across 7 bases. From germline, CDR1 is KGHSH and CDR2 LQKENI. Trimming took 4 bases from V and 8 from J; bases not matched to a gene: 10. There are 15 residues in the CDR3. Here the CDR3 DNA reads TGTGCCAGCTCACGCGGACAGGCACTGAGCGAAAAACTGTTTTTT. Protein: CASSRGQALSEKLFF.

This clone was detected once. The genes are TRBV6-5 and TRBJ1-1, with D unresolved. V lost 8 bases and J lost 1, with 14 bases in between. This CDR3 region has 14 residues. CDR1 MNHEY and CDR2 SVGAGI come from the germline V gene. The CDR3 DNA reads as TGTGCCAGCCGGAGGTCCCAGGCGAACACTGAAGCTTTCTTT. Translating it yields CASRRSQANTEAFF.

The chain has TRBV7-9 and TRBJ1-4; 7 nucleotides match TRBD1. The CDR3 has 14 residues. In germline, CDR1 is SEHNR, CDR2 FQNEAQ (reference sequence). The V gene end was trimmed by 5 bases and the J gene end by 8 bases; junction bases not matched to a gene: 8. CDR3 sequence reads: CASSHDRADEKLFF. CDR3 DNA sequence: TGTGCCAGCAGCCACGACAGGGCCGACGAAAAACTGTTTTTT.

This chain joins TRBV24-1 and TRBJ1-5, with D unresolved. CDR3 size: 15 residues. Germline V gene sequence: CDR1 KGHDR, CDR2 SFDVKD. Trimming stripped 4 bases from V and 5 bases from J, with 14 bases between. The CDR3 coding sequence is TGTGCCACCAGTGAGACCGGGAATAATGATCAGCCCCAGCATTTT. Translation: CATSETGNNDQPQHF.

The V and J genes are TRBV24-1 and TRBJ1-6; D possibly corresponds to TRBD1 (5 bases). Germline V gives CDR1 KGHDR, CDR2 SFDVKD. Trimming took 4 bases from V and 7 from J, leaving 10 bases between them. There are 14 residues in the CDR3. The CDR3 sequence is CATSESTENSPLHF. Written as DNA, the CDR3 is TGTGCCACCAGTGAATCGACAGAGAATTCACCCCTCCACTTT.

The chain employs TRBV2 and TRBJ1-1, with 8 bases matching TRBD1. Germline values: CDR1 SNHLY, CDR2 FYNNEI. The trim removed 6 bases at V and 4 bases at J, leaving 7 bases unmatched. The CDR3 sequence is 14 residues long. The CDR3 DNA reads as TGTGCCAGCAGCACCAGGACAGGGCTCACTGAAGCTTTCTTT. It codes for CASSTRTGLTEAFF.

The gene calls are TRBV28 and TRBJ1-5; D perhaps matches TRBD1 (6 bases). The V gene lost 8 bases and the J gene lost 7 bases, with 21 bases spanning the gap. Per the germline V gene, CDR1 is MDHEN and CDR2 is SYDVKM. CDR3 length: 15 amino acids. CDR3 region: CASGSWGGAEQPQHF. CDR3 nucleotide sequence: TGTGCCAGCGGGTCCTGGGGGGGGGCAGAGCAGCCCCAGCATTTT. The variable domain in full, with the rest retrieved from reference TRBV28 and TRBJ1-5, is DVKVTQSSRYLVKRTGEKVFLECVQDMDHENMFWYRQDPGLGLRLIYFSYDVKMKEKGDIPEGYSVSREKKERFSLILESASTNQTSMYLCASGSWGGAEQPQHFGDGTRLSIL.

This chain joins TRBV2 and TRBJ1-1; a possible D gene is TRBD1 (5 bases). The CDR3 has 13 residues. The V gene lost 5 bases and the J gene lost 5 bases, with 12 bases spanning the gap. Germline CDR1 reads SNHLY; CDR2 reads FYNNEI. The CDR3 reads CASSTQGVTEAFF. DNA for the CDR3: TGTGCCAGCAGTACTCAGGGTGTTACTGAAGCTTTCTTT.

The chain joins TRBV9 to TRBJ2-1; TRBD2 aligns across 9 bases. The CDR3 sequence is 17 residues long. CDR1 and CDR2 from the germline V gene are SGDLS and YYNGEE. The junction had 12 bases not matched to a gene; V was cut back by 3 bases and J by 5 bases. The CDR3 protein is CASSEQGRLAGNNEQFF. As DNA, the CDR3 is TGTGCCAGCAGCGAGCAAGGAAGGCTAGCGGGGAACAATGAGCAGTTCTTC. Full variable domain (rest looked up from reference TRBV9 and TRBJ2-1): DSGVTQTPKHLITATGQRVTLRCSPRSGDLSVYWYQQSLDQGLQFLIQYYNGEERAKGNILERFSAQQFPDLHSELNLSSLELGDSALYFCASSEQGRLAGNNEQFFGPGTRLTVL.

The chain links TRBV6-6 to TRBJ2-5, with a weak D call TRBD2 (5 bases). Per the germline V gene, CDR1 is MNHNY and CDR2 is SVGAGI (reference sequence). The CDR3 runs to 13 residues. The V end was cut by 2 bases, the J end by 3 bases, with 7 bases between. The CDR3 bases are TGTGCCAGCAGTTACGACTATGAAGAGACCCAGTACTTC. This codes for CASSYDYEETQYF.

Note on this clone: A clone one base away is much larger, so this may be a read error. In the same sample, other DNA sequences code for this CDR3. This chain uses TRBV19 with TRBJ2-7; TRBD2 might be the D (5 bases). The CDR3 loop spans 17 amino acids. V was shortened by 1 base and J by 4 bases, with 20 bases between the two germline ends. Looked up from germline, CDR1 is LNHDA and CDR2 is SQIVND (reference sequence). CDR3 sequence: CASSIVGRRTSSYEQYF. CDR3 sequence (DNA): TGTGCCAGTAGTATAGTTGGGAGAAGAACGAGCTCTTACGAGCAGTACTTC.

This clone was detected once. This chain uses TRBV7-9 with TRBJ2-1; perhaps TRBD2 as D (5 bases). The CDR3 contains 15 residues. Trimming shortened V by 5 bases and J by 10 bases, and 21 bases separated the two germline ends. Looked up from germline, CDR1 is SEHNR and CDR2 is FQNEAQ (reference sequence). In DNA form, the CDR3 reads TGTGCCAGCAGCCCTCCGGGATCCTCGTCGCCGGAGCAGTTCTTC. It encodes CASSPPGSSSPEQFF.

The J gene is TRBJ1-2, the V gene TRBV30; D is uncertain. Trimming cost V 1 base and J 4 bases, with 7 bases left between them. The CDR3 is made up of 12 amino acids. Germline assignment: CDR1 GTSNPN and CDR2 SVGIG (reference sequence). This CDR3 reads CAWSGRLYGYTF. CDR3 sequence (DNA): TGTGCCTGGAGTGGCAGACTCTATGGCTACACCTTC.

The rearrangement joins TRBV2 to TRBJ1-1; D is unclear. The CDR3 has 13 amino acids. Germline CDR1 and CDR2: SNHLY and FYNNEI. Trimming took 3 bases from V and 2 from J, leaving 7 bases between them. The CDR3 is CASSEARNTEAFF. The CDR3 DNA reads TGTGCCAGCAGTGAGGCCAGAAACACTGAAGCTTTCTTT.

This chain connects TRBV28 to TRBJ1-1, with D hard to call. CDR3 length: 13 amino acids. Germline loops: CDR1 MDHEN, CDR2 SYDVKM. Deletions cut 3 bases from V and 1 base from J, with 6 bases between. In DNA form, the CDR3 reads TGTGCCAGCAGTTTTACGGGGAACACTGAAGCTTTCTTT. It encodes CASSFTGNTEAFF.

The chain has TRBV18 and TRBJ1-3; no clear D gene. Deletions cut 3 bases from V and 4 bases from J, with 13 bases between. The V gene's germline CDR1 is KGHSH and CDR2 LQKENI. This CDR3 is 15 amino acids long. This chain's CDR3 is CASSPRTSGGNTIYF. The CDR3 DNA reads TGTGCCAGCTCACCCCGGACCTCGGGAGGAAACACCATATATTTT.

This chain links TRBV6-2 or TRBV6-3 with TRBJ2-7, with D perhaps matching TRBD2 (6 bases). Germline V gives CDR1 MNHEY, CDR2 SVGEGT. This CDR3 is built from 17 residues. V dropped 0 bases and J dropped 0 bases, with 15 bases sitting between them. In DNA form, the CDR3 reads TGTGCCAGCAGTTACTCGAGGTCGGGCGGGGTCTCCTACGAGCAGTACTTC. It specifies CASSYSRSGGVSYEQYF.

This chain links TRBV5-1 with TRBJ2-1; 11 bases are a match to TRBD2. The V and J ends lost 1 base and 9 bases, in that order; junction bases with no gene match: 6. Germline V CDR1 and CDR2: SGHRS, YFSETQ. This CDR3 region has 15 residues. CDR3 coding DNA: TGCGCCAGCAGCTTGAGACTAGCGGGGTCCAGTGAGCAGTTCTTC. Translating it yields CASSLRLAGSSEQFF.

This clone showed up just a few times. V gene TRBV6-5 combines with J gene TRBJ2-1; 8 nucleotides match TRBD2. Germline V gene data show CDR1 as MNHEY and CDR2 as SVGAGI. V lost 7 bases and J lost 10; bases outside the gene matches: 6. This CDR3 region has 12 residues. The CDR3 region has the DNA TGTGCCAGCATTCACCGGGGGGGAGAGCAGTTCTTC. Translation: CASIHRGGEQFF.

This rearrangement joins TRBV5-1 to TRBJ2-3, with TRBD2 matching 11 bases. The germline V gene has CDR1 SGHRS and CDR2 YFSETQ. CDR3 size: 14 residues. The V and J ends lost 2 bases and 4 bases, in that order; junction bases with no gene match: 0. This chain's CDR3 is CASSFSGGADTQYF. The CDR3, as DNA: TGCGCCAGCAGCTTTAGCGGGGGGGCAGATACGCAGTATTTT.

This clone was counted a few times. The chain links TRBV2 to TRBJ1-2, with 8 positions matching TRBD1. The CDR3 is 14 amino acids. V gave up 6 bases and J gave up 0 bases; unmatched junction bases: 3. Germline CDR1 reads SNHLY; CDR2 reads FYNNEI. The DNA of the CDR3 is TGTGCCAGCAGGGAGACAGGGGCTAACTATGGCTACACCTTC. This encodes CASRETGANYGYTF.

The V and J genes are TRBV2 and TRBJ1-2, with TRBD1 matching 7 bases. Trimming cost V 6 bases and J 3 bases; bases outside gene matches: 4. Germline CDR1 SNHLY, CDR2 FYNNEI. This CDR3 has 13 residues. The CDR3 loop reads CASRTGTDYGYTF. The CDR3 DNA reads TGTGCCAGCAGAACCGGGACAGACTATGGCTACACCTTC.

The V call is TRBV4-1, the J call TRBJ2-3; weak D call: TRBD1 (6 bases). CDR3 length: 17 residues. V was shortened by 2 bases and J by 4 bases, with 19 bases between the two germline ends. Looked up from germline, CDR1 is MGHRA and CDR2 is YSYEKL. CDR3 loop: CASSQNRVLPGPDTQYF. Written as DNA, the CDR3 is TGCGCCAGCAGCCAAAACAGGGTTCTACCAGGCCCAGATACGCAGTATTTT.